This T cell receptor (beta chain) emerged from a study of blood T cell repertoires in COVID-19. Study summary: Samples taken during acute and convalescent COVID-19 were collected in the United States, Italy and Spain. From T cells, B-cell-depleted T cells, or PBMCs came the material, which was cDNA or gDNA.

This CDR3 has 15 amino acids. Germline loops: CDR1 SQVTM, CDR2 ANQGSEA. With 8 bases clipped from V and 4 bases from J, the junction kept 14 bases outside the gene matches. Original processing notes: Amplification from reference gene primers served as the basis for estimated nucleated cell counts. This table comes from immunoSEQ multiplex PCR, and its TCRdb copy is limited to in-frame clones, with some not included. V, J and clone size reflect that table, while D and trimming were determined from the DNA. The data contain around 300,000 clones, around 90% of them singletons. Sample: peripheral blood. V usage is TRBV29-1 and J usage is TRBJ2-3; 8 bases are shared with TRBD1. This clonotype originated in a man aged 50 or older with acute or convalescent COVID-19. The CDR3 nucleotides read TGCAGCAGTGGAGGGTCAGGGGGCCACGCAGATACGCAGTATTTT. Protein product: CSSGGSGGHADTQYF.